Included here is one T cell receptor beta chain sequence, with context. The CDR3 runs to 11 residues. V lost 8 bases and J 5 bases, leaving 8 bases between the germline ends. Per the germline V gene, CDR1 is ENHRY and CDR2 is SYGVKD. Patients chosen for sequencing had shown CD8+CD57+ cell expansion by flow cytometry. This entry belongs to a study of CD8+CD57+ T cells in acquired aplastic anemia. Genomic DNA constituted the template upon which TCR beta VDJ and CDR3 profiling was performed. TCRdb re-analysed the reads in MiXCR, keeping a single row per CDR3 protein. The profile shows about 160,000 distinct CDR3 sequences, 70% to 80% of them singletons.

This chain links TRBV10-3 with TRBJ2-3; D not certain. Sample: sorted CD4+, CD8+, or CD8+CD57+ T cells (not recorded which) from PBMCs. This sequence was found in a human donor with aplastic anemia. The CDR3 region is CAIRAGDTQYF. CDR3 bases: TGTGCCATCCGGGCCGGAGATACGCAGTATTTT.